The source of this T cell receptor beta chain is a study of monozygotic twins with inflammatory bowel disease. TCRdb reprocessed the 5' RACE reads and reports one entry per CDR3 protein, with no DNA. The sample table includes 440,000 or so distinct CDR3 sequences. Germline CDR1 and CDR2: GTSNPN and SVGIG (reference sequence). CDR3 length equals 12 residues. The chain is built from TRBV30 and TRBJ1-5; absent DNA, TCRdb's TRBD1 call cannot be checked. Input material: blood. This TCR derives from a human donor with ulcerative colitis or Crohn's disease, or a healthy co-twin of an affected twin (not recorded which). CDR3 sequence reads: CAWGGQNQPQHF. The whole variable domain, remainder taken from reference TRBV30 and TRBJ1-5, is SQTIHQWPATLVQPVGSPLSLECTVEGTSNPNLYWYRQAAGRGLQLLFYSVGIGQISSEVPQNLSASRPQDRQFILSSKKLLLSDSGFYLCAWGGQNQPQHFGDGTRLSIL.